The 28 T cell receptor beta chains below come from one sample, sequenced in a study of blood T cell repertoires in COVID-19. The data were produced by immunoSEQ multiplex PCR, yet TCRdb's version contains in-frame clones alone and is incomplete. The sample has 90,000 to 100,000 clones, roughly 80% seen once. Sequenced input: peripheral blood. The receptors were gathered from a man aged 60-69 years with acute or convalescent COVID-19.

This clone was seen only once. The chain couples TRBV7-2 to TRBJ1-1, with 8 bases matching TRBD1. V lost 5 bases, J lost 1 base, and 6 bases stayed unmatched. This CDR3 region has 15 residues. Germline values: CDR1 SGHTA, CDR2 FQGNSA. The CDR3 nucleotides read TGTGCCAGCAGCCCCCAGGGGGCGCCGAACACTGAAGCTTTCTTT. Its translation: CASSPQGAPNTEAFF. Drawing the rest from reference TRBV7-2 and TRBJ1-1, the complete variable domain is GAGVSQSPSNKVTEKGKDVELRCDPISGHTALYWYRQSLGQGLEFLIYFQGNSAPDKSGLPSDRFSAERTGGSVSTLTIQRTQQEDSAVYLCASSPQGAPNTEAFFGQGTRLTVV.

V is TRBV19 and J is TRBJ1-5; D unclear. The CDR3 has 15 amino acids. The germline V gene encodes CDR1 LNHDA and CDR2 SQIVND (reference sequence). V lost 3 bases and J 1 base, leaving 10 bases between the germline ends. CDR3 sequence: CASSMFSVSNQPQHF. In DNA, the CDR3 is TGTGCCAGTAGTATGTTCTCGGTCAGCAATCAGCCCCAGCATTTT.

This clone showed up just a few times. V gene TRBV7-2 combines with J gene TRBJ1-5; 11 positions agree with TRBD1. Germline lookup yields CDR1 SGHTA and CDR2 FQGNSA. The CDR3 has 18 amino acids. With V trimmed by 2 bases and J by 7 bases, 13 bases remained unmatched. CDR3 sequence reads: CASSLSYGGTGGFQPQHF. The CDR3 DNA reads TGTGCCAGCAGCTTATCCTACGGCGGGACAGGGGGTTTCCAGCCCCAGCATTTT.

The V and J genes are TRBV7-9 and TRBJ1-4, with unresolved D. CDR1 SEHNR and CDR2 FQNEAQ come from the germline V gene (reference sequence). The CDR3 has 16 residues. The V and J ends lost 5 bases and 5 bases respectively, with 18 bases between them. The CDR3 DNA is TGTGCCAGCAGCCCACCCTATAAGAGCGAGAATGAAAAACTGTTTTTT. Its translation: CASSPPYKSENEKLFF.

This chain connects TRBV9 to TRBJ1-2; 7 bases align to TRBD1. From germline, CDR1 is SGDLS and CDR2 YYNGEE. J was trimmed by 7 bases and V by 4 bases; bases with no gene match: 13. This CDR3 has 15 amino acids. CDR3 in amino acids: CASSPQGGGGFGYTF. The DNA of the CDR3 is TGTGCCAGCAGCCCCCAAGGAGGGGGCGGTTTTGGCTACACCTTC.

Written as DNA, the CDR3 is TGCGCCAGCAGCGAACCTGCCAGAACAGCCCCTAATGGCTACACCTTC. It yields the protein CASSEPARTAPNGYTF. The rearrangement joins TRBV4-3 to TRBJ1-2; D gene uncertain. Trimming shortened V by 5 bases and J by 6 bases, and 22 bases separated the two germline ends. CDR3 length: 16 amino acids. Germline values: CDR1 LGHNA, CDR2 YSLEER.

The chain employs TRBV7-8 and TRBJ2-5, with 10 bases lining up with TRBD1. The germline CDR1 and CDR2 sequences are SGHVS and FQNEAQ. The CDR3 has 14 amino acids. With V trimmed by 5 bases and J by 4 bases, 4 bases remained unmatched. CDR3: CASSPRDRGETQYF. The CDR3, as DNA: TGTGCCAGCAGCCCCCGGGACAGGGGAGAGACCCAGTACTTC.

The chain links TRBV14 to TRBJ2-5; D might be TRBD1 (5 bases). CDR3 length equals 12 residues. CDR1 and CDR2 (germline): SGHDN, FVKESK. V lost 6 bases to trimming and J lost 3 bases, with 8 bases between them. CDR3 nucleotide sequence: TGTGCCAGCAGTCGACAGAAAGAGACCCAGTACTTC. This encodes CASSRQKETQYF.

This sequence joins TRBV27 and TRBJ1-6; tentative D call: TRBD1 (6 bases). Per germline, CDR1 MNHEY and CDR2 SMNVEV (reference sequence). The ends were cut back, 5 bases at V and 14 bases at J, with 16 bases in the middle. This CDR3 region has 13 residues. The CDR3 nucleotides are TGTGCCAGCAGTCCAGGGACACCGGCATCCCTCCACTTT. Translation: CASSPGTPASLHF.

The rearrangement links TRBV11-2 to TRBJ2-2; weak D call: TRBD2 (6 bases). The germline CDR1 and CDR2 sequences are SGHAT and FQNNGV. Trimming took off 1 base at V and 5 bases at J, with 14 bases between the two ends. This CDR3 has 16 amino acids. The DNA for the CDR3 is TGTGCCAGCAGCTTAGGCCTCCGGGGGACGACCGGGGAGCTGTTTTTT. It codes for CASSLGLRGTTGELFF.

The V and J genes are TRBV5-1 and TRBJ2-3, with 14 bases identical to TRBD2. The CDR3 contains 17 residues. Germline V gives CDR1 SGHRS, CDR2 YFSETQ. Trimming took 4 bases from V and 1 from J; bases not matched to a gene: 5. For the CDR3, the DNA is TGCGCCAGCAGCAATAGACTAGCGGGAGGGGGCACAGATACGCAGTATTTT. Translated, it gives CASSNRLAGGGTDTQYF.

This sequence joins TRBV6-5 and TRBJ2-6, with 7 bases lining up with TRBD1. The germline gives CDR1 MNHEY, CDR2 SVGAGI. The CDR3 loop spans 15 amino acids. V dropped 6 bases and J dropped 1; count of bases not matched to a gene: 3. CDR3 residues: CASRKTGSGANVLTF. CDR3 in DNA: TGTGCCAGCAGGAAGACAGGGTCTGGGGCCAACGTCCTGACTTTC.

A few counts support this clone. The chain joins TRBV9 to TRBJ2-2; D is uncertain. Germline V gives CDR1 SGDLS, CDR2 YYNGEE. V was cut by 0 bases and J by 4 bases, with 16 bases left in between. This CDR3 is built from 17 residues. The CDR3 sequence: CASSVDESSPATGELFF. CDR3 bases: TGTGCCAGCAGCGTAGATGAGTCCTCCCCCGCCACCGGGGAGCTGTTTTTT.

This chain connects TRBV3-1 (or the pseudogene TRBV3-2) to TRBJ1-6; 9 bases line up with TRBD1. Trimming at V came to 3 bases and at J to 8 bases, leaving 14 bases not matched to a gene. Germline CDR1 reads LGHDT; CDR2 reads YNNKEL (reference sequence). The CDR3 is made up of 18 amino acids. In DNA form, the CDR3 reads TGTGCCAGCAGCCAGGTTTCTGGGAACAGGGGGCAGTATTCACCCCTCCACTTT. Its protein product is CASSQVSGNRGQYSPLHF.

The rearrangement uses TRBV5-6 and TRBJ1-3; TRBD1 matches 11 bases. Germline lookup yields CDR1 SGHDT and CDR2 YYEEEE. This CDR3 is built from 15 residues. J was trimmed by 1 base and V by 7 bases; bases with no gene match: 4. The CDR3 DNA sequence: TGTGCCAGCCTTGGACAGGGGGCTTCTGGAAACACCATATATTTT. Translation: CASLGQGASGNTIYF. The complete variable domain, with remaining parts taken from reference TRBV5-6 and TRBJ1-3, reads DAGVTQSPTHLIKTRGQQVTLRCSPKSGHDTVSWYQQALGQGPQFIFQYYEEEERQRGNFPDRFSGHQFPNYSSELNVNALLLGDSALYLCASLGQGASGNTIYFGEGSWLTVV.

This rearrangement joins TRBV3-1 (or the pseudogene TRBV3-2) to TRBJ1-3, with D tentatively TRBD1 (6 bases). There are 16 residues in the CDR3. Germline lookup yields CDR1 LGHDT and CDR2 YNNKEL (reference sequence). The V and J ends lost 1 base and 0 bases respectively, with 10 bases between them. The CDR3 loop reads CASSQGQVLSGNTIYF. The DNA of the CDR3 is TGTGCCAGCAGCCAAGGACAGGTTCTCTCTGGAAACACCATATATTTT.

The chain recombines TRBV5-4 with TRBJ2-1; 12 bases are shared with TRBD2. Germline CDR1 and CDR2: SGHNT and YYREEE (reference sequence). The CDR3 length is 15 residues. After removal of 3 bases from V and 6 bases from J, the junction contained 4 bases not matched to a gene. The CDR3 nucleotides read TGTGCCAGCAGCTCTCAACTAGCGGGAGGCAATGAGCAGTTCTTC. Its translation: CASSSQLAGGNEQFF. The full variable domain, rest sourced from reference TRBV5-4 and TRBJ2-1, is ETGVTQSPTHLIKTRGQQVTLRCSSQSGHNTVSWYQQALGQGPQFIFQYYREEENGRGNFPPRFSGLQFPNYSSELNVNALELDDSALYLCASSSQLAGGNEQFFGPGTRLTVL.

This chain's CDR3 is CASKLIGLADYEQYF. The CDR3 DNA reads TGTGCCAGCAAACTCATCGGACTAGCGGACTACGAGCAGTACTTC. The chain combines TRBV6-5 with TRBJ2-7; 10 nucleotides agree with TRBD2. V lost 7 bases to trimming and J lost 3 bases; unmatched junction nucleotides: 9. The V gene's germline CDR1 is MNHEY and CDR2 SVGAGI. This CDR3 has 15 residues.

This chain connects TRBV6-2 or TRBV6-3 to TRBJ1-2; no clear D gene. The germline gives CDR1 MNHEY, CDR2 SVGEGT. The length of the CDR3 is 13 residues. With 2 bases removed from V and 2 bases from J, the gap between germline ends came to 6 bases. CDR3 residues: CASSYTGNYGYTF. Written as DNA, the CDR3 is TGTGCCAGCAGTTACACCGGGAACTATGGCTACACCTTC.

This chain uses TRBV4-1 with TRBJ2-4; D perhaps matches TRBD2 (5 bases). The CDR3 has 13 residues. Germline V gene data show CDR1 as MGHRA and CDR2 as YSYEKL. The germline V and J ends were trimmed by 1 base and 9 bases, with 10 bases remaining between them. The chain's CDR3 is CASSQVPEGIQYF. Written as DNA, the CDR3 is TGCGCCAGCAGCCAAGTCCCAGAGGGCATTCAGTACTTC.

This chain's CDR3 is CASSPVSGINYGYTF. The CDR3 nucleotides read TGTGCCAGCTCACCAGTGAGCGGGATTAACTATGGCTACACCTTC. The V gene is TRBV18, the J gene TRBJ1-2, with unresolved D. Trimming cost V 2 bases and J 1 base, with 11 bases left between them. This CDR3 has 15 amino acids. Germline-derived CDR1 and CDR2 are KGHSH and LQKENI.

The chain has TRBV12-5 and TRBJ2-7, with D perhaps TRBD2 (5 bases). The V gene's germline CDR1 is LGHNT and CDR2 FRNRAP. V was cut by 5 bases and J by 2 bases, with 16 bases left in between. CDR3 length: 15 residues. CDR3 in amino acids: CASGVGSTPPYEQYF. Written as DNA, the CDR3 is TGTGCTAGTGGTGTAGGGAGCACCCCTCCCTACGAGCAGTACTTC.

V is TRBV4-2 and J is TRBJ2-3; TRBD2 matches at 8 bases. J lost 0 bases, V lost 0 bases, and 5 bases had no gene match. CDR3 length equals 17 residues. Looked up from germline, CDR1 is LGHNA and CDR2 is YNFKEQ. The CDR3 DNA reads as TGTGCCAGCAGCCAAGATAAGACTAGCGAAAGCACAGATACGCAGTATTTT. It encodes CASSQDKTSESTDTQYF.

The chain couples TRBV4-1 to TRBJ2-2, with TRBD1 matching 9 bases. Trimming took 4 bases from V and 7 from J; bases not matched to a gene: 7. This CDR3 has 15 amino acids. Germline CDR1 is MGHRA and CDR2 is YSYEKL. The CDR3 sequence: CASSPETGGIGELFF. As DNA, the CDR3 is TGCGCCAGCAGCCCTGAAACAGGGGGCATCGGGGAGCTGTTTTTT.

The V and J genes are TRBV18 and TRBJ2-7, with 9 positions matching TRBD1. The trim removed 3 bases at V and 6 bases at J, leaving 3 bases unmatched. CDR3 length equals 13 residues. CDR1 is KGHSH, CDR2 LQKENI, per germline. The CDR3 sequence is CASSPADRGEQYF. In DNA, the CDR3 is TGTGCCAGCTCACCGGCGGACAGGGGCGAGCAGTACTTC.

In its sample, this clone was seen once. The chain has TRBV5-1 and TRBJ1-1, with D tentatively TRBD1 (6 bases). Germline values: CDR1 SGHRS, CDR2 YFSETQ. Trimming left V 4 bases short and J 1 base short, with 14 bases between. The CDR3 consists of 15 residues. CDR3 protein: CASSSPGTKNTEAFF. The CDR3 bases are TGCGCCAGCAGCAGTCCCGGGACAAAGAACACTGAAGCTTTCTTT.

The chain employs TRBV5-6 and TRBJ1-1, with 9 bases aligning to TRBD1. Germline-derived CDR1 and CDR2 are SGHDT and YYEEEE. The CDR3 spans 18 residues. V trimming: 2 bases; J trimming: 0 bases; junction bases outside the gene matches: 11. This CDR3 is CASSLTGGDLWMNTEAFF. CDR3 sequence (DNA): TGTGCCAGCAGCTTAACAGGGGGCGATTTGTGGATGAACACTGAAGCTTTCTTT. Drawing the rest from reference TRBV5-6 and TRBJ1-1, the complete variable domain is DAGVTQSPTHLIKTRGQQVTLRCSPKSGHDTVSWYQQALGQGPQFIFQYYEEEERQRGNFPDRFSGHQFPNYSSELNVNALLLGDSALYLCASSLTGGDLWMNTEAFFGQGTRLTVV.

V gene TRBV12-5 combines with J gene TRBJ1-1; D is perhaps TRBD1 (6 bases). CDR3 size: 13 residues. The germline V gene encodes CDR1 LGHNT and CDR2 FRNRAP. The germline V and J ends were trimmed by 6 bases and 4 bases, with 12 bases remaining between them. This chain's CDR3 is CASGGGRGTEAFF. The CDR3 DNA is TGTGCTAGTGGAGGGGGTCGGGGCACTGAAGCTTTCTTT. The complete variable domain, with remaining parts taken from reference TRBV12-5 and TRBJ1-1, reads DARVTQTPRHKVTEMGQEVTMRCQPILGHNTVFWYRQTMMQGLELLAYFRNRAPLDDSGMPKDRFSAEMPDATLATLKIQPSEPRDSAVYFCASGGGRGTEAFFGQGTRLTVV.